The rows below give T cell receptor beta chains drawn from one sample of a study of T-cell reconstitution after alpha-beta-depleted transplantation in children. TCRdb used MiXCR to reprocess the PCR reads, holding one entry per CDR3 protein. The profile shows about 410,000 distinct CDR3 sequences, around 21% of them singletons. The sample here was PBMCs from the stem cell graft donor, taken from the stem cell graft. Receptor source: a human donor who donated a stem cell graft to a child with acute myeloid leukemia. Both conserved end residues are part of each CDR3. Size tells how often a clone was seen (once, few, many) or the class of an expanded clone, and some rows leave it out.

CDR3: CASSQGEFGYNEQFF
length: 15
size: few
V: TRBV3-1
J: TRBJ2-1

CDR3: CASSRLAGGPGEQFF
length: 15
size: -
V: TRBV7-3
J: TRBJ2-1

CDR3: CASSYGLAGSYEQYF
length: 15
size: few
V: TRBV6-5
J: TRBJ2-7

CDR3: CASSQGGALQETQYF
length: 15
size: few
V: TRBV4-2
J: TRBJ2-5

CDR3: CASSQDQGPLGEQYF
length: 15
size: few
V: TRBV4-3
J: TRBJ2-7

CDR3: CASSQDWGNSYEQYF
length: 15
size: many
V: TRBV4-3
J: TRBJ2-7

CDR3: CASSFGLRNIQYF
length: 13
size: -
V: TRBV7-2
J: TRBJ2-4

CDR3: CASSQTSGSYTGELFF
length: 16
size: few
V: TRBV12-3/TRBV12-4
J: TRBJ2-2

CDR3: CASSQDLGAKAFF
length: 13
size: -
V: TRBV14
J: TRBJ1-1

CDR3: CASNRDTFPYEQYF
length: 14
size: -
V: TRBV5-1
J: TRBJ2-7

CDR3: CASISNGGLEAFF
length: 13
size: many
V: TRBV12-3/TRBV12-4
J: TRBJ1-1

CDR3: CASSSPAGEETQYF
length: 14
size: -
V: TRBV28
J: TRBJ2-5

CDR3: CASSQDPHRSSYEQYF
length: 16
size: -
V: TRBV4-3
J: TRBJ2-7

CDR3: CASSYLAEAYNEQFF
length: 15
size: few
V: TRBV5-1
J: TRBJ2-1

CDR3: CASSYEGTGSPLHF
length: 14
size: few
V: TRBV6-5
J: TRBJ1-6

CDR3: CASSAMENQPQHF
length: 13
size: -
V: TRBV5-1
J: TRBJ1-5

CDR3: CASSSPGTANEKLFF
length: 15
size: many
V: TRBV12-3/TRBV12-4
J: TRBJ1-4

CDR3: CASSIRNLETQYF
length: 13
size: -
V: TRBV28
J: TRBJ2-5

CDR3: CASSPAGTGSTGELFF
length: 16
size: few
V: TRBV5-1
J: TRBJ2-2

CDR3: CASSFFAGSYNEQFF
length: 15
size: many
V: TRBV12-3/TRBV12-4
J: TRBJ2-1

CDR3: CSASGGQASSYEQYF
length: 15
size: many
V: TRBV20-1
J: TRBJ2-7

CDR3: CASSGIEDTQYF
length: 12
size: once
V: TRBV25-1
J: TRBJ2-3

CDR3: CASSFGLASYEQYF
length: 14
size: -
V: TRBV7-6
J: TRBJ2-7

CDR3: CSARATGTNTEAFF
length: 14
size: many
V: TRBV20-1
J: TRBJ1-1

CDR3: CASSPPNPGLAGGPRSYNEQFF
length: 22
size: -
V: TRBV23-1
J: TRBJ2-1

CDR3: CSARDLLRDATDTQYF
length: 16
size: -
V: TRBV20-1
J: TRBJ2-3

CDR3: CSAEGTSGRMYNEQFF
length: 16
size: many
V: TRBV29-1
J: TRBJ2-1

CDR3: CASSRSKVSRGYTF
length: 14
size: few
V: TRBV4-2
J: TRBJ1-2

CDR3: CASSRIPTGLNTEAFF
length: 16
size: -
V: TRBV7-2
J: TRBJ1-1

CDR3: CASSGPAGSSYNEQFF
length: 16
size: few
V: TRBV7-9
J: TRBJ2-1

CDR3: CASRLGLAGDEQYF
length: 14
size: many
V: TRBV12-3/TRBV12-4
J: TRBJ2-7

CDR3: CASSFTSGSSYNEQFF
length: 16
size: few
V: TRBV28
J: TRBJ2-1

CDR3: CASNTDPGQYNEQFF
length: 15
size: few
V: TRBV5-1
J: TRBJ2-1

CDR3: CASRHGTSGRPSSYNEQFF
length: 19
size: -
V: TRBV5-6
J: TRBJ2-1

CDR3: CSASRGAAYNEQFF
length: 14
size: many
V: TRBV20-1
J: TRBJ2-1

CDR3: CASSLGGAIMNTEAFF
length: 16
size: -
V: TRBV28
J: TRBJ1-1